This is a list of T cell receptor beta chains from one sample in a study of CD8 T cells in ankylosing spondylitis. TCRdb passed the 5' RACE reads through MiXCR, listing each CDR3 protein once. The profile shows 200,000 to 300,000 distinct CDR3 sequences, over 8.5% of them singletons. Source material: blood, either unsorted or a sorted T cell fraction (not recorded which). These receptors were obtained from a male donor with ankylosing spondylitis or in good health (not recorded which). CDR3s include the opening cysteine and the closing phenylalanine or tryptophan. D genes are given only for firm matches. Clone size appears in some rows only: once, few, many, or a class for an expanded clone.

V,J,size,length,D,CDR3,DNA
TRBV6-1,TRBJ2-7,few,17,NA,CASTFYKSRGFGHEQYF,TGTGCCAGCACCTTTTACAAATCTCGAGGGTTTGGCCACGAGCAGTACTTC
TRBV20-1,TRBJ2-5,many,14,NA,CSARWVGVQETQYF,TGCAGTGCTAGATGGGTGGGGGTCCAAGAGACCCAGTACTTC
TRBV15,TRBJ1-1,NA,14,NA,CATQGGSGNTEAFF,TGTGCCACCCAGGGTGGGTCTGGCAACACTGAAGCTTTCTTT
TRBV4-3,TRBJ2-2,many,15,NA,CASSQEGRPPGELFF,TGCGCCAGCAGCCAAGAAGGCAGACCCCCCGGGGAGCTGTTTTTT
TRBV3-1,TRBJ1-1,many,13,NA,CASSQNGGEQAFF,TGTGCCAGCAGCCAGAATGGCGGAGAGCAAGCTTTCTTT
TRBV5-6,TRBJ1-2,many,14,TRBD1,CASSGGTGLYGYTF,TGTGCCAGCAGCGGCGGGACAGGGCTTTACGGCTACACCTTC
TRBV20-1,TRBJ2-3,many,15,TRBD2,CSASWASGSRDTQYF,TGCAGTGCTAGTTGGGCTAGCGGGAGTAGGGATACGCAGTATTTT
TRBV6-5,TRBJ2-5,few,14,NA,CASSYSTGTETQYF,TGTGCCAGCAGTTACTCCACAGGGACAGAGACCCAGTACTTC
TRBV29-1,TRBJ2-5,many,13,NA,CSVADLFGETQYF,TGCAGCGTTGCGGATCTATTCGGAGAGACCCAGTACTTC
TRBV30,TRBJ2-2,many,13,NA,CACDPSNTGELFF,TGTGCCTGCGACCCATCGAACACCGGGGAGCTGTTTTTT
TRBV25-1,TRBJ2-3,NA,16,TRBD1,CASSEYETGVSDTQYF,TGTGCCAGCAGTGAATACGAGACAGGGGTCAGCGATACGCAGTATTTT
TRBV12-3/TRBV12-4,TRBJ1-4,once,16,TRBD1,CSSRSGTGGPSEKLFF,TGTTCCAGCAGGTCCGGGACAGGGGGCCCGAGTGAAAAACTGTTTTTT
TRBV9,TRBJ1-1,many,15,TRBD1,CASSARDRGSTEAFF,TGTGCCAGCAGCGCCAGGGACAGGGGGAGCACTGAAGCTTTCTTT
TRBV20-1,TRBJ2-1,NA,22,TRBD2,CSATQSSSLAGPYNGGYNEQFF,TGCAGTGCCACACAGTCTTCGTCCCTAGCGGGGCCATACAACGGGGGTTACAATGAGCAGTTCTTC
TRBV6-2/TRBV6-3,TRBJ2-2,NA,14,NA,CASTQRRNTGELFF,TGTGCCAGCACTCAGAGGAGGAACACCGGGGAGCTGTTTTTT
TRBV5-1,TRBJ2-7,NA,16,TRBD2,CASSPTLAGATYEQYF,TGCGCCAGCAGCCCCACCCTAGCGGGAGCAACCTACGAGCAGTACTTC
TRBV5-1,TRBJ1-6,many,12,NA,CASSFEDSPLHF,TGCGCCAGCAGCTTTGAGGATTCACCCCTCCACTTT
TRBV20-1,TRBJ1-1,many,11,NA,CSARVNTEAFF,TGCAGTGCTAGGGTGAACACTGAAGCTTTCTTT
TRBV28,TRBJ2-7,many,16,NA,CASSTGAGDYSYEQYF,TGTGCCAGCAGTACTGGGGCAGGGGACTACTCCTACGAGCAGTACTTC
TRBV6-2/TRBV6-3,TRBJ1-1,many,19,NA,CASSYSRTGTRYMNTEAFF,TGTGCCAGCAGTTACTCGAGAACCGGGACAAGGTATATGAACACTGAAGCTTTCTTT
TRBV7-8,TRBJ1-1,many,13,TRBD1,CASSSRGLTEAFF,TGTGCCAGCAGCTCCAGGGGGCTCACTGAAGCTTTCTTT
TRBV20-1,TRBJ1-5,many,15,TRBD1,CSASKRDRSNQPQHF,TGCAGTGCCTCGAAGAGGGACAGAAGCAATCAGCCCCAGCATTTT
TRBV7-2,TRBJ2-5,NA,14,NA,CASSRPLSGETQYF,TGTGCCAGCAGCCGTCCCCTATCGGGTGAGACCCAGTACTTC
TRBV27,TRBJ2-6,many,14,NA,CASSLRLGANVLTF,TGTGCCAGCAGTTTACGTCTGGGGGCCAACGTCCTGACTTTC
TRBV7-2,TRBJ2-6,many,16,NA,CASSLGGDSGANVLTF,TGTGCCAGCAGCTTAGGCGGTGACTCTGGGGCCAACGTCCTGACTTTC
TRBV20-1,TRBJ2-7,many,11,NA,CSASIAYEQYF,TGCAGTGCTAGTATCGCTTACGAGCAGTACTTC
TRBV12-3/TRBV12-4,TRBJ2-5,many,15,NA,CASSYVNLERETQYF,TGTGCCAGCAGTTATGTCAACCTTGAGCGGGAGACCCAGTACTTC
TRBV6-1,TRBJ1-2,many,14,TRBD1,CASSQLQGALGYTF,TGTGCCAGCAGTCAACTACAGGGGGCTTTGGGCTACACCTTC
TRBV7-9,TRBJ1-1,many,12,TRBD1,CASSDRGDEAFF,TGTGCCAGCAGCGACAGGGGAGATGAAGCTTTCTTT
TRBV7-2,TRBJ2-1,many,16,NA,CASSLWYGSERNEQFF,TGTGCCAGCAGCTTATGGTACGGCAGTGAGCGCAATGAGCAGTTCTTC
TRBV9,TRBJ2-7,many,15,NA,CASSTGTTRRDEQYF,TGTGCCAGCAGCACGGGGACGACGCGGAGGGACGAGCAGTACTTC
TRBV5-3,TRBJ1-2,NA,12,NA,CARSPGLLGYTF,TGTGCCAGAAGCCCGGGCCTCCTCGGCTACACCTTC
TRBV20-1,TRBJ2-1,many,12,NA,CSAPDSYNEQFF,TGCAGTGCGCCAGACTCCTACAATGAGCAGTTCTTC
TRBV7-2,TRBJ1-1,NA,17,NA,CASSYRWGGVRDTEAFF,TGTGCCAGCAGCTACCGCTGGGGGGGAGTGAGGGACACTGAAGCTTTCTTT
TRBV20-1,TRBJ2-5,few,13,TRBD1,CSARDRGLETQYF,TGCAGTGCTAGAGACAGGGGGCTTGAGACCCAGTACTTC
TRBV7-2,TRBJ2-1,NA,12,NA,CASSFVGNEQFF,TGTGCCAGCAGCTTTGTCGGGAATGAGCAGTTCTTC
TRBV2,TRBJ1-2,many,14,NA,CASSGDGANYGYTF,TGTGCCAGCAGCGGGGACGGGGCTAACTATGGCTACACCTTC
TRBV5-8,TRBJ2-3,NA,14,NA,CASSFPGHLPTQYF,TGTGCCAGCAGCTTCCCGGGACACCTCCCTACGCAGTATTTT
TRBV10-3,TRBJ1-1,many,14,NA,CAISESVQNTEAFF,TGTGCCATCAGTGAGTCGGTACAGAACACTGAAGCTTTCTTT
TRBV7-9,TRBJ2-7,many,14,NA,CASSSETSSYEQYF,TGTGCCAGCAGCTCAGAGACAAGTTCCTACGAGCAGTACTTC
TRBV28,TRBJ2-3,many,16,NA,CASSLGTGSSTDTQYF,TGTGCCAGCAGTTTAGGTACAGGGAGTTCCACAGATACGCAGTATTTT